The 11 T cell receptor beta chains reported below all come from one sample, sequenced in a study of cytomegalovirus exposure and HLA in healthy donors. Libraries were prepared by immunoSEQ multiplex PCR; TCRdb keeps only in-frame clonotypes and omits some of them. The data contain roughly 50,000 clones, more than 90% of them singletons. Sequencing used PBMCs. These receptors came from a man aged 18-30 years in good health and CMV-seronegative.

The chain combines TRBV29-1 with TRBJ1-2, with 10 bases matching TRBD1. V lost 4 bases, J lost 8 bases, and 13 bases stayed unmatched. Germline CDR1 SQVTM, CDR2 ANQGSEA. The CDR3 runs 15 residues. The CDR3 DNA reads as TGCAGCGTTGCCCGACGGGGGACAGGGGAGGGGGGCTACACCTTC. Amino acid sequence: CSVARRGTGEGGYTF.

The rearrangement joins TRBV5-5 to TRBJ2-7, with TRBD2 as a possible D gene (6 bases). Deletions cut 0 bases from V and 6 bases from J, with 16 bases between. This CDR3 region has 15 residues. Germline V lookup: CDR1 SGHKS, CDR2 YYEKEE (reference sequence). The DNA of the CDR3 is TGTGCCAGCAGCTTGGCCCCGCGGGACTTCGGCGAGCAGTACTTC. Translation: CASSLAPRDFGEQYF. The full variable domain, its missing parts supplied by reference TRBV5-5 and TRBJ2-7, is DAGVTQSPTHLIKTRGQQVTLRCSPISGHKSVSWYQQVLGQGPQFIFQYYEKEERGRGNFPDRFSARQFPNYSSELNVNALLLGDSALYLCASSLAPRDFGEQYFGPGTRLTVT.

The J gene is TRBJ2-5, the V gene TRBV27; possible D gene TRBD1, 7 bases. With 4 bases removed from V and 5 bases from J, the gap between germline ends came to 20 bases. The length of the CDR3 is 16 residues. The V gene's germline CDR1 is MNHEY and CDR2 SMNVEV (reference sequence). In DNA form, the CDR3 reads TGTGCCAGCAGTTCCGGGACGACAGGGACTGCGGAGACCCAGTACTTC. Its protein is CASSSGTTGTAETQYF.

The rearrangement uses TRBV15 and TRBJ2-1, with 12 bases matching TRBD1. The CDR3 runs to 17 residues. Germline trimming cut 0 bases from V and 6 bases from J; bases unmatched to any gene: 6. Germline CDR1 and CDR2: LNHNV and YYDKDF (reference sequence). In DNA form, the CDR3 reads TGTGCCACCAGCAGAGATTTCGGGACAGGGGGCTCCAATGAGCAGTTCTTC. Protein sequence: CATSRDFGTGGSNEQFF. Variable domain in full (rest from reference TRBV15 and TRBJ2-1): DAMVIQNPRYQVTQFGKPVTLSCSQTLNHNVMYWYQQKSSQAPKLLFHYYDKDFNNEADTPDNFQSRRPNTSFCFLDIRSPGLGDTAMYLCATSRDFGTGGSNEQFFGPGTRLTVL.

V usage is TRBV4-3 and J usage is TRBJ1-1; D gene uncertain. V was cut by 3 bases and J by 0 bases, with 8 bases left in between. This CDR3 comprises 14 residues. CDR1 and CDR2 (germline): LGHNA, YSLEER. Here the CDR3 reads CASSQTKVNTEAFF. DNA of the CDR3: TGCGCCAGCAGCCAGACTAAGGTGAACACTGAAGCTTTCTTT.

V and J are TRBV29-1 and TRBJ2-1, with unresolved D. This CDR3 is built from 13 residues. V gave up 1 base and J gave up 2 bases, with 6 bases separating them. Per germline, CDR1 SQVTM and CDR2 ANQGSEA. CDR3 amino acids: CSVEAETYNEQFF. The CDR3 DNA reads TGCAGCGTTGAAGCGGAGACCTACAATGAGCAGTTCTTC.

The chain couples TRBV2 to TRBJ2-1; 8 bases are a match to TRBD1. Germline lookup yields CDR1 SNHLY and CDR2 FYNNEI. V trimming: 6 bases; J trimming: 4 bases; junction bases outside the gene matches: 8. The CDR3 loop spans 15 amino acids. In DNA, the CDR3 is TGTGCCAGCAGGGGGGCAGGGGGCGTATACAATGAGCAGTTCTTC. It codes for CASRGAGGVYNEQFF.

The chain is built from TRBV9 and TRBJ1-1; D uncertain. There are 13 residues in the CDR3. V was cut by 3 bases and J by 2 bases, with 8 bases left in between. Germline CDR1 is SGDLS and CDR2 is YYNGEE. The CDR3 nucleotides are TGTGCCAGCAGCGGAGAAGAAAACACTGAAGCTTTCTTT. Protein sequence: CASSGEENTEAFF.

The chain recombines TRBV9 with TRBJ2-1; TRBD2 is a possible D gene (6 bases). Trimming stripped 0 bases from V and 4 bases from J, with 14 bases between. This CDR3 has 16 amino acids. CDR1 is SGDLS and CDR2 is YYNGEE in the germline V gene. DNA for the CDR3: TGTGCCAGCAGCGTAGGAGAGGGACTTCATTACAATGAGCAGTTCTTC. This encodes CASSVGEGLHYNEQFF. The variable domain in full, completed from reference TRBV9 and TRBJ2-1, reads DSGVTQTPKHLITATGQRVTLRCSPRSGDLSVYWYQQSLDQGLQFLIQYYNGEERAKGNILERFSAQQFPDLHSELNLSSLELGDSALYFCASSVGEGLHYNEQFFGPGTRLTVL.

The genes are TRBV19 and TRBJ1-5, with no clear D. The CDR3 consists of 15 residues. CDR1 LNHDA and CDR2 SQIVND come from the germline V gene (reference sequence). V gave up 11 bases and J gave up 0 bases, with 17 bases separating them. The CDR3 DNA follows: TGTGCCTCCAATACGGGGTGGTATAGCAATCAGCCCCAGCATTTT. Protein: CASNTGWYSNQPQHF.

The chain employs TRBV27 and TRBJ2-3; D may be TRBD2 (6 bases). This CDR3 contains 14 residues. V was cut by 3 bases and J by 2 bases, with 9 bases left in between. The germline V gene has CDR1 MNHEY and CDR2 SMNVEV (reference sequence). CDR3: CASSFSSDTDTQYF. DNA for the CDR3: TGTGCCAGCAGTTTCTCTAGCGACACAGATACGCAGTATTTT.